Detailed here is one T cell receptor beta chain. A clone one base away is much larger, so this may be a read error. The identical CDR3 is also encoded by other nucleotide sequences in the sample. The source of the sample is a study of shared clonotypes between healthy human individuals. Assay: immunoSEQ multiplex PCR; the TCRdb copy retains only in-frame clones and omits some. The sample contains about 680,000 clones, about 74% of which appear only once. This sequence originates from a woman in her 30s in good health. Sequencing was performed on memory CD4+ T cells sorted from blood. As for subset: CD45RA-negative fraction.

The CDR3 loop is CASSRLAEETQYF. The CDR3 nucleotides are TGCGCCAGCAGCCGACTAGCGGAAGAGACCCAGTACTTC. This chain connects TRBV5-1 to TRBJ2-5, with 9 bases that match TRBD2. V shed 4 bases, J shed 3 bases, and the junction held 1 base outside the gene matches. Germline-derived CDR1 and CDR2 are SGHRS and YFSETQ. CDR3 length equals 13 residues.